This T cell receptor beta chain was recovered during a study of blood T cell repertoires in COVID-19. This clone has a single count. Trimming removed 8 bases at V and 0 bases at J, with 19 bases between. Germline CDR1 and CDR2: WSHSY and SAAADI. This CDR3 is 17 amino acids long. Sequenced by immunoSEQ multiplex PCR; TCRdb stores in-frame clones only, minus some. Of around 50,000 clones in the sample, more than 75% are singletons; the top ten hold 8.2%. The chain recombines TRBV10-2 with TRBJ2-2; D might be TRBD2 (7 bases). The origin of this receptor is a woman aged 80 or older with acute or convalescent COVID-19. The sequenced sample consisted of peripheral blood. The CDR3 loop is CASQGGGAGPNTGELFF. Here the CDR3 DNA reads TGCGCCAGCCAAGGAGGGGGGGCCGGACCGAACACCGGGGAGCTGTTTTTT.